The rows below give T cell receptor beta chains drawn from one sample of a study of blood T cells in healthy people across ages. TCRdb called the 5' RACE reads again in MiXCR, with one record for every CDR3 protein. The data contain about 1.6 million distinct CDR3 sequences, about 31% of them singletons. The sample taken for sequencing was blood. All receptors derive from a woman between 25 and 40 years old in good health. CDR3s include the opening cysteine and the closing phenylalanine or tryptophan. D genes are given only for firm matches.

CDR3aa | len | d_gene | j_gene | v_gene
CASRDTGLTEAFF | 13 | . | TRBJ1-1 | TRBV6-1
CSVSRLGENTEAFF | 14 | . | TRBJ1-1 | TRBV29-1
CSARSGGEADTQYF | 14 | TRBD2 | TRBJ2-3 | TRBV20-1
CASSRPGQQETQYF | 14 | TRBD1 | TRBJ2-5 | TRBV7-9
CASSFAFSGRQPQHF | 15 | . | TRBJ1-5 | TRBV28
CASSLGTSGQGEQFF | 15 | TRBD2 | TRBJ2-1 | TRBV7-3
CASSAPGGTYNKQFF | 15 | . | TRBJ2-1 | TRBV7-9
CASSGLTEAFF | 11 | . | TRBJ1-1 | TRBV25-1
CASSVQSGGTATQYF | 15 | TRBD2 | TRBJ2-3 | TRBV9
CASSLEGAGGDTQYF | 15 | . | TRBJ2-3 | TRBV5-1
CASSLSIDTQYF | 12 | . | TRBJ2-3 | TRBV12-3/TRBV12-4
CASSQDSSGGAYNEQFF | 17 | TRBD2 | TRBJ2-1 | TRBV3-1
CASSFTESNQPQHF | 14 | . | TRBJ1-5 | TRBV7-9
CASSWGLAGGDTQYF | 15 | TRBD2 | TRBJ2-3 | TRBV7-2
CSARGTSGDNEQFF | 14 | TRBD2 | TRBJ2-1 | TRBV20-1
CSVDRQGYNEQFF | 13 | . | TRBJ2-1 | TRBV29-1
CASSYLPGTPPGELFF | 16 | . | TRBJ2-2 | TRBV6-5
CASSLEWGQNSPLHF | 15 | . | TRBJ1-6 | TRBV5-1
CASSRTSGSIYEQYF | 15 | TRBD2 | TRBJ2-7 | TRBV3-1
CSAGGGSGGTYEQYF | 15 | TRBD2 | TRBJ2-7 | TRBV20-1
CASILDRTNYGYTF | 14 | . | TRBJ1-2 | TRBV7-9
CASSTNRGLNTEAFF | 15 | TRBD1 | TRBJ1-1 | TRBV18
CSATGSGTGELFF | 13 | TRBD1 | TRBJ2-2 | TRBV29-1
CSAGGLDYEQYF | 12 | TRBD2 | . | TRBV20-1
CASSLSRLEDNPYEQYF | 17 | . | TRBJ2-7 | TRBV7-9
CASSVAGQGAFGNEQFF | 17 | TRBD1 | TRBJ2-1 | TRBV9
CASSQGGARGSYGYTF | 16 | . | TRBJ1-2 | TRBV4-1
CASSLYKGLSSYEQYF | 16 | . | TRBJ2-7 | TRBV28
CASQGWGLLTDTQYF | 15 | . | TRBJ2-3 | TRBV25-1
CASSLQGLLGKLFF | 14 | . | TRBJ1-4 | TRBV11-2
CASSQDSRATYEQYF | 15 | . | TRBJ2-7 | TRBV3-1
CNARSRTDTQYF | 12 | . | TRBJ2-3 | TRBV20-1
CASSLSLQGPMSGYTF | 16 | . | TRBJ1-2 | TRBV7-9
CASSLSIRYSDEQYF | 15 | . | TRBJ2-7 | TRBV7-2
CSARDSAGESVNEQFF | 16 | TRBD2 | TRBJ2-1 | TRBV20-1
CASSLEGAINQPQHF | 15 | TRBD1 | TRBJ1-5 | TRBV18
CASYGISGANVLTF | 14 | . | TRBJ2-6 | TRBV27
CASSPGTGRVNEQFF | 15 | TRBD1 | TRBJ2-1 | TRBV11-2
CSVTPVGQETQYF | 13 | . | TRBJ2-5 | TRBV29-1
CRAERESSYEQYF | 13 | TRBD2 | TRBJ2-7 | TRBV20-1
CAWTGRGDNEQFF | 13 | TRBD2 | TRBJ2-1 | TRBV30
CASSLNNRGDTQYF | 14 | TRBD1 | TRBJ2-3 | TRBV7-7
CNVVEGALGYTF | 12 | TRBD1 | TRBJ1-2 | TRBV29-1
CASSQDLTTPRREQYF | 16 | . | TRBJ2-7 | TRBV4-1
CASSLGVISETDTQYF | 16 | . | TRBJ2-3 | TRBV28
CASSGGFGPNTEAFF | 15 | . | TRBJ1-1 | TRBV2
CASSLLPSGVYNVQFF | 16 | TRBD2 | TRBJ2-1 | TRBV7-9
CSAREVALGNQPQHF | 15 | . | TRBJ1-5 | TRBV20-1
CPSKAGRGGSYF | 12 | TRBD2 | TRBJ2-7 | TRBV5-4
CASSLRSGRGANEKLFF | 17 | . | TRBJ1-4 | TRBV4-1
CASSHGDRGRSGNQPQHF | 18 | TRBD1 | TRBJ1-5 | TRBV4-2
CASSVGSPGGQYF | 13 | . | TRBJ2-5 | TRBV10-2
CASRRRGGWENTQYF | 15 | . | TRBJ2-3 | TRBV7-2